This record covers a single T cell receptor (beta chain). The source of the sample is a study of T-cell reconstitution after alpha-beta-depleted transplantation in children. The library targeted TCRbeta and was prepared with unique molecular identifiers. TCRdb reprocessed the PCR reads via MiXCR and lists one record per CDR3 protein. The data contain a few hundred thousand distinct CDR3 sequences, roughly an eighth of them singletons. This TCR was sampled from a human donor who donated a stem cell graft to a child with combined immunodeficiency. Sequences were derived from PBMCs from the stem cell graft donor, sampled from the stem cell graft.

CDR3 coding DNA: TGCAGTGCTAGACTTACAGTGGGGACCGATCTTGCAACTAATGAAAAACTGTTTTTT. It is translated as CSARLTVGTDLATNEKLFF. The V call is TRBV20-1, the J call TRBJ1-4, with D possibly TRBD1 on 5 matching bases. The CDR3 runs 19 residues. V dropped 2 bases and J dropped 0 bases, with 22 bases sitting between them. From germline, CDR1 is DFQATT and CDR2 SNEGSKA (reference sequence).